This is a list of T cell receptor beta chains from one sample in a study of post-analysis software for immune sequencing data. TCRdb used MiXCR to reprocess the PCR reads, holding one entry per CDR3 protein. The sample shows hundreds of thousands of distinct CDR3 sequences, approximately 60% of them seen only once. Sequencing input: blood. The receptor source for this set is a girl aged 2 to 10 with multiple sclerosis. CDR3s include the opening cysteine and the closing phenylalanine or tryptophan. D genes are given only for firm matches. Clone size is not always given. Where it is, it says once, few, many or a class for expanded clones.

j_gene	v_gene	d_gene	abundance	CDR3nt	CDR3aa
TRBJ2-5	TRBV5-1	TRBD2	-	TGCGCCAGCAGCGGGGGACTACCCCAAGAGACCCAGTACTTC	CASSGGLPQETQYF
TRBJ2-1	TRBV7-8	-	-	TGTGCCAGCAGCTGGTGGGGCCTGGATGAGCAGTTCTTC	CASSWWGLDEQFF
TRBJ2-2	TRBV29-1	-	once	TGCAACGTGGGACCCGCGAACACCGGGGAGCTGTTTTTT	CNVGPANTGELFF
TRBJ2-7	TRBV6-1	-	-	TGTGCCAGCAGTGATGGTCAGGGGTTCGAGCAGTACTTC	CASSDGQGFEQYF
TRBJ1-2	TRBV12-3/TRBV12-4	-	-	TGTGCCAGCCTTGAGGCGAGGGGCTACACCTTC	CASLEARGYTF
TRBJ2-6	TRBV5-1	TRBD1	-	TGCGCCAGCAGCGACGACGGGACAGGGGTTTCTGGGGCCAACGTCCTGACTTTC	CASSDDGTGVSGANVLTF
TRBJ1-6	TRBV28	-	once	TGTGCCAGCATGGGGGCAAGGAAGAGTTCACCCCTCCACTTT	CASMGARKSSPLHF
TRBJ1-1	TRBV29-1	-	-	TGCAGCGTTGACAGGGCAATCACTGAAGCTTTCTTT	CSVDRAITEAFF
TRBJ2-5	TRBV10-3	TRBD1	few	TGTGCCATCAGTGAACACGGACAGGGCCGGGAGACCCAGTACTTC	CAISEHGQGRETQYF
TRBJ2-3	TRBV9	TRBD2	few	TGTGCCAGCAGCTTCCGGACTAGCGGGGGCACAGATACGCAGTATTTT	CASSFRTSGGTDTQYF
TRBJ2-1	TRBV11-3	-	-	TGTGCCAGCAGCTTACCTTTCGGTGGGCAGTTCTTC	CASSLPFGGQFF
TRBJ2-4	TRBV14	TRBD1	-	TGTGCCAGCAGCCCCGGACAGGGAAAGGGCTTAGCCAAAAACATTCAGTACTTC	CASSPGQGKGLAKNIQYF
TRBJ2-3	TRBV6-2/TRBV6-3	TRBD2	-	TGTGCCAGCAGCTATCTAGCGGGGGGCAGCACAGATACGCAGTATTTT	CASSYLAGGSTDTQYF
TRBJ2-3	TRBV6-5	TRBD1	-	TGTGCCAGCACCCCAGGACAGGGACAAAGCACAGATACGCAGTATTTT	CASTPGQGQSTDTQYF
TRBJ2-5	TRBV20-1	TRBD1	-	TGCAGTGCAAAGGGCCAGGGGGCTGGGGAGACCCAGTACTTC	CSAKGQGAGETQYF
TRBJ2-1	TRBV7-2	TRBD2	-	TGTGCCACCTGGGACCTAGCGGGGCTTACGGGGGAGCAGTTCTTC	CATWDLAGLTGEQFF
TRBJ2-7	TRBV29-1	TRBD1	-	TGCAGCGCCGGTCGCAGCCCTTGTCTCCGGGACAGTATGTACGAGCAGTACTTC	CSAGRSPCLRDSMYEQYF
TRBJ2-3	TRBV4-2	-	-	TGTGCCAGCAGCCAAGAATCCATGAACAGCCACACAGATACGCAGTATTTT	CASSQESMNSHTDTQYF
TRBJ2-2	TRBV4-2	-	-	TGTGCCAGCAGCCAGGAGGGAAGGACCGGGGAGCTGTTTTTT	CASSQEGRTGELFF
TRBJ1-2	TRBV5-1	TRBD1	-	TGCGCCAGCAGCCAAACAGGGGGCAGGAGTTATGGCTACACCTTC	CASSQTGGRSYGYTF
TRBJ2-1	TRBV6-2/TRBV6-3	TRBD2	-	TGTGCCAGCAGTCCCCGACTAGCGGTCTCCTACAATGAGCAGTTCTTC	CASSPRLAVSYNEQFF
TRBJ2-7	TRBV7-6	TRBD2	-	TGTGCCAGCAGCCAGACTAGCGGGAGACGGGGCGAGCAGTACTTC	CASSQTSGRRGEQYF
TRBJ2-1	TRBV10-3	-	few	TGTGCCATCGGGGTTGGGGACAATGAGCAGTTCTTC	CAIGVGDNEQFF
TRBJ1-6	TRBV5-1	-	-	TGCGCCAGCAGCTTGTTGGGTGGTGTTTCACCCCTCCACTTT	CASSLLGGVSPLHF
TRBJ1-2	TRBV6-5	-	once	TGTGCCAGCAGTTACTACGGACGCGATGGCTACACCTTC	CASSYYGRDGYTF
TRBJ1-1	TRBV29-1	-	once	TGCAGCGTTGGAAGAAGAGCCCCCACTGAAGCTTTCTTT	CSVGRRAPTEAFF
TRBJ2-7	TRBV4-1	-	-	TGCGCCAGCAGCCAAGGTATCCCATCCGGGAGTAAAAACGAGCAGTACTTC	CASSQGIPSGSKNEQYF
TRBJ2-1	TRBV12-3/TRBV12-4	-	-	TGTGCCAGCAGATCGACTATTCCCAGTCTCCTGAGTGAGCAGTTCTTC	CASRSTIPSLLSEQFF